This T cell receptor beta chain was identified in a study of post-analysis software for immune sequencing data. Study at large: The study covered relapsing-remitting, secondary progressive and progressive-relapsing courses of multiple sclerosis.

A remark on this clonotype: Its antigen remains unidentified.

Study findings and constraints: Five TRBV segments occurring more often in patients than controls included TRBV5-6, TRBV5-1 and TRBV20-1.

TCR beta cDNA libraries included unique molecular identifiers. cDNA molecules numbering roughly 0.5 million came from roughly 1 to 10 million T cells. TCRdb independently ran MiXCR on the PCR reads; one entry per CDR3 protein. The sample shows 600,000 to 700,000 distinct CDR3 sequences, about 60% of them seen only once. Germline V CDR1 and CDR2: DFQATT, SNEGSKA (reference sequence). Trimming left V 4 bases short and J 3 bases short, with 15 bases between. The CDR3 spans 14 residues. The specimen was blood. The clonotype comes from a girl aged 2 to 10 with multiple sclerosis. The chain recombines TRBV20-1 with TRBJ1-1; D is perhaps TRBD1 (5 bases). The chain's CDR3 is CSAIQGVRYTEAFF. DNA of the CDR3: TGCAGTGCTATACAAGGGGTCCGTTACACTGAAGCTTTCTTT.